The rows below give T cell receptor beta chains drawn from one sample of a study of Ad26.COV2.S vaccination and SARS-CoV-2 variants. Only in-frame clones appear in the TCRdb table, and some are missing; sequencing was by immunoSEQ multiplex PCR. Of 410,000 or so clones in the sample, approximately 92% were seen once. The source material was peripheral blood, sampled in a trial of Ad26.COV2.S vaccine versus placebo. These receptors were taken from a person aged 18-60 years who received the Ad26.COV2.S COVID-19 vaccine or a placebo. Both conserved end residues are part of each CDR3.

v_call: TRBV5-1; j_call: TRBJ2-1; cdr3_aa: CASSLVPRSSYNEQFF
v_call: TRBV13; j_call: TRBJ2-7; cdr3_aa: CASSQGSLTYEQYF
v_call: TRBV5-1; j_call: TRBJ1-2; cdr3_aa: CASSLGQPGWGYTF
v_call: TRBV10-3; j_call: TRBJ2-7; cdr3_aa: CAISPRGETDYEQYF
v_call: TRBV7-2; j_call: TRBJ1-3; cdr3_aa: CASSALTGTGTSGNTIYF
v_call: TRBV4-2; j_call: TRBJ1-4; cdr3_aa: CASSRDRGERDNEKLFF
v_call: TRBV27; j_call: TRBJ2-3; cdr3_aa: CASSLASGLASTDTQYF
v_call: TRBV3-1/TRBV3-2; j_call: TRBJ2-7; cdr3_aa: CASSQARPFGRYEQYF
v_call: TRBV27; j_call: TRBJ2-2; cdr3_aa: CASSLYVTGELFF
v_call: TRBV19; j_call: TRBJ2-1; cdr3_aa: CASSLYNEQFF
v_call: TRBV11-3; j_call: TRBJ2-7; cdr3_aa: CASSSDRGNYEQYF
v_call: TRBV7-9; j_call: TRBJ1-2; cdr3_aa: CASSLGPHYGYTF
v_call: TRBV20-1; j_call: TRBJ1-5; cdr3_aa: CSASSRDQPQHF
v_call: TRBV9; j_call: TRBJ2-1; cdr3_aa: CASNDGGSINEQFF
v_call: TRBV4-1; j_call: TRBJ2-5; cdr3_aa: CASSQVVPETQYF
v_call: TRBV2; j_call: TRBJ1-2; cdr3_aa: CASSGQQGTYGYTF
v_call: TRBV18; j_call: TRBJ1-2; cdr3_aa: CASSPENYGYTF
v_call: TRBV7-2; j_call: TRBJ2-5; cdr3_aa: CASSPHPQETQYF
v_call: TRBV5-5; j_call: TRBJ1-6; cdr3_aa: CASSWGTGNNSPLHF
v_call: TRBV4-1; j_call: TRBJ1-3; cdr3_aa: CASSQGRSGPGNTIYF
v_call: TRBV7-9; j_call: TRBJ1-1; cdr3_aa: CASSLNSGSEAFF
v_call: TRBV20-1; j_call: TRBJ1-3; cdr3_aa: CSASKEGFSGNTIYF
v_call: TRBV6-5; j_call: TRBJ2-3; cdr3_aa: CASSTGGKWADTQYF
v_call: TRBV6-2/TRBV6-3; j_call: TRBJ2-1; cdr3_aa: CASSYSSTEQFF
v_call: TRBV9; j_call: TRBJ2-7; cdr3_aa: CASSRKGLAGGNEQYF
v_call: TRBV30; j_call: TRBJ1-2; cdr3_aa: CAWRLSENYGYTF
v_call: TRBV5-1; j_call: TRBJ2-1; cdr3_aa: CASSPIPIRLAGGPNEQFF
v_call: TRBV7-2; j_call: TRBJ1-1; cdr3_aa: CASSSRDGTEAFF
v_call: TRBV7-9; j_call: TRBJ1-5; cdr3_aa: CASSLGQNQPQHF
v_call: TRBV7-8; j_call: TRBJ2-2; cdr3_aa: CASSLDDLRNTGELFF
v_call: TRBV6-5; j_call: TRBJ1-3; cdr3_aa: CASTRVGGNTIYF
v_call: TRBV6-5; j_call: TRBJ1-1; cdr3_aa: CASSYSQGVRTEAFF
v_call: TRBV27; j_call: TRBJ1-6; cdr3_aa: CASMPGDTIDPLHF
v_call: TRBV4-1; j_call: TRBJ1-4; cdr3_aa: CASSPRGKDEGAGEKLFF
v_call: TRBV10-3; j_call: TRBJ2-3; cdr3_aa: CAISPLAGASTDTQYF
v_call: TRBV7-6; j_call: TRBJ1-4; cdr3_aa: CASSLRPRSGNEKLFF
v_call: TRBV18; j_call: TRBJ1-1; cdr3_aa: CASSPRTYGDTEAFF
v_call: TRBV12-5; j_call: TRBJ2-7; cdr3_aa: CASRGATASYEQYF
v_call: TRBV25-1; j_call: TRBJ2-2; cdr3_aa: CASSPDRPMGGTGELFF
v_call: TRBV25-1; j_call: TRBJ2-3; cdr3_aa: CASRERDTQYF
v_call: TRBV14; j_call: TRBJ1-3; cdr3_aa: CASSQVAAGNTIYF
v_call: TRBV20-1; j_call: TRBJ1-6; cdr3_aa: CSASFFLQGDSPLHF
v_call: TRBV7-9; j_call: TRBJ2-3; cdr3_aa: CASSGELAGYTDTQYF
v_call: TRBV29-1; j_call: TRBJ1-4; cdr3_aa: CSVAFRDRLEKLFF
v_call: TRBV18; j_call: TRBJ2-5; cdr3_aa: CASSRTQEETQYF
v_call: TRBV28; j_call: TRBJ1-1; cdr3_aa: CASSLRQSRTEAFF
v_call: TRBV18; j_call: TRBJ2-1; cdr3_aa: CASSMDFYNEQFF
v_call: TRBV6-1; j_call: TRBJ1-5; cdr3_aa: CASSEIGGLPQHF
v_call: TRBV27; j_call: TRBJ2-3; cdr3_aa: CASSLLAGLTDTQYF
v_call: TRBV19; j_call: TRBJ2-7; cdr3_aa: CASSIDAGRVIHEQYF
v_call: TRBV6-5; j_call: TRBJ1-1; cdr3_aa: CASRRQVPNTEAFF
v_call: TRBV6-1; j_call: TRBJ2-1; cdr3_aa: CASSVGTKGGRDYNEQFF